This TCR beta chain was documented in a study of cytomegalovirus exposure and HLA in healthy donors. Concerning this clone itself: Its antigen is as yet unknown.

Primers included in the PCR were 60 Vbeta and 13 Jbeta primers. Clones were sequenced by immunoSEQ multiplex PCR, and TCRdb holds only the in-frame ones, with some missing. The data hold roughly 250,000 clones, with roughly four fifths observed a single time. The V gene lost 2 bases and the J gene lost 1 base, with 18 bases spanning the gap. CDR1 and CDR2 from the germline V gene are SGHNT and YYREEE (reference sequence). This CDR3 comprises 18 residues. Study-level results: HLA allele associations emerged for about 18,000 TCR beta sequences in a later analysis, at 0.05 false discovery rate. Differences between HLA loci emerged in a later analysis of TCR association rates, with DRB1 most and HLA-C fewest. It was assumed in the presence/absence analyses that sequencing depth was roughly uniform across donors. TCR beta chain V- and J-gene trimming was linked, in a later analysis, to a missense variant in DCLRE1C.

The sequence was collected from a woman aged 35 to 49 in good health and CMV-seropositive. What was sequenced was PBMCs. V is TRBV5-4 and J is TRBJ2-2; D is perhaps TRBD1 (7 bases). This chain's CDR3 is CASSFFPRQGLNTGELFF. CDR3 coding DNA: TGTGCCAGCAGCTTTTTCCCCCGACAGGGACTGAACACCGGGGAGCTGTTTTTT.